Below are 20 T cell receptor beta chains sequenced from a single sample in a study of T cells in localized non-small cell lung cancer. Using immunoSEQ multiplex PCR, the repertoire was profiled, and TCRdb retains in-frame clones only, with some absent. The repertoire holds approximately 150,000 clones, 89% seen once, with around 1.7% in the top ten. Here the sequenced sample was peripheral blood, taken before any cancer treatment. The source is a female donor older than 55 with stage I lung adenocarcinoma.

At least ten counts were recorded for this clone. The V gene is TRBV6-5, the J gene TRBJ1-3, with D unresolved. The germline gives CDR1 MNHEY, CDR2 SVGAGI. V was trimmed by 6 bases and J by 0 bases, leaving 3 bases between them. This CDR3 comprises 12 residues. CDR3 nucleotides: TGTGCCAGCAGGAGCTCTGGAAACACCATATATTTT. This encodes CASRSSGNTIYF.

CDR3 in DNA: TGTGCCAGCAGCAGCTCTCATGAGCAGTTCTTC. Its protein is CASSSSHEQFF. V gene TRBV7-3 combines with J gene TRBJ2-1; D ambiguous. V was shortened by 5 bases and J by 8 bases, with 7 bases between the two germline ends. The CDR3 spans 11 residues. CDR1 and CDR2 (germline): SGHTA, FQGTGA.

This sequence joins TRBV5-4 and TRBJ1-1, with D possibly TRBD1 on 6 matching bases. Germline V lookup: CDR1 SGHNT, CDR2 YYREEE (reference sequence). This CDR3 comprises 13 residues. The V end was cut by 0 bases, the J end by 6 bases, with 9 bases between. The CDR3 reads CASSLVGGAEAFF. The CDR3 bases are TGTGCCAGCAGCTTGGTCGGGGGCGCTGAAGCTTTCTTT.

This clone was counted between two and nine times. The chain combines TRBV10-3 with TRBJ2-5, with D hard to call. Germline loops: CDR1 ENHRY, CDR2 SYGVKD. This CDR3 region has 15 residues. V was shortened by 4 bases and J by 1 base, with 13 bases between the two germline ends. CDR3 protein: CAISVSGIGQETQYF. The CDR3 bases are TGTGCCATCAGTGTGAGTGGGATCGGCCAAGAGACCCAGTACTTC.

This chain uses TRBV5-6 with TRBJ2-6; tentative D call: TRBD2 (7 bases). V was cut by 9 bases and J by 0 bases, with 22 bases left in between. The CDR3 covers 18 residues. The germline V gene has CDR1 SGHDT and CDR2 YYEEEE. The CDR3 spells CATRLGGANPSGANVLTF. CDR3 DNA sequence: TGTGCCACGAGATTGGGGGGGGCCAACCCCTCTGGGGCCAACGTCCTGACTTTC.

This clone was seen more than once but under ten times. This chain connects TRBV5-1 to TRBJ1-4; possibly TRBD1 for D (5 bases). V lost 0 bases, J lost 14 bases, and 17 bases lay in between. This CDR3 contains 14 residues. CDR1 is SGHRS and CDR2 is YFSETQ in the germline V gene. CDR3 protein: CASSLDYRGERLFF. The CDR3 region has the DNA TGCGCCAGCAGCTTGGATTATCGGGGGGAAAGGCTGTTTTTT.

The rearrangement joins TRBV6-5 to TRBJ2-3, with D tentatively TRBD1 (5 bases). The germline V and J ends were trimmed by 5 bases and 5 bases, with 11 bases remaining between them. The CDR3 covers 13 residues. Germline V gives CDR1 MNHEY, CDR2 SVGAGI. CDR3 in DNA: TGTGCCAGCAGTCTGGGGCACCAAGATACGCAGTATTTT. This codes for CASSLGHQDTQYF.

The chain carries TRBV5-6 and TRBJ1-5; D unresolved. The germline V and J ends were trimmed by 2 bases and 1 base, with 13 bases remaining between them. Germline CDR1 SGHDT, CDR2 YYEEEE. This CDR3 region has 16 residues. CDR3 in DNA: TGTGCCAGCAGCTTTAAGGTGTTGGGGAGCAATCAGCCCCAGCATTTT. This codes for CASSFKVLGSNQPQHF.

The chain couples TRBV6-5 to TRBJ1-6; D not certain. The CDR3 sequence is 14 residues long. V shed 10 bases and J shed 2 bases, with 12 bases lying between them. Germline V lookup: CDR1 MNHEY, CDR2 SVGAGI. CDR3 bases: TGTGCCACCAAGAGGCGCACCTATAATTCACCCCTCCACTTT. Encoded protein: CATKRRTYNSPLHF.

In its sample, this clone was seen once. CDR3 nucleotides: TGTGCCAGCAGCGGGGACAAGCCGAACACCGGGGAGCTGTTTTTT. It specifies CASSGDKPNTGELFF. The V call is TRBV2, the J call TRBJ2-2; TRBD1 might be the D (6 bases). V gave up 6 bases and J gave up 0 bases, with 11 bases separating them. The length of the CDR3 is 15 residues. The germline CDR1 and CDR2 sequences are SNHLY and FYNNEI.

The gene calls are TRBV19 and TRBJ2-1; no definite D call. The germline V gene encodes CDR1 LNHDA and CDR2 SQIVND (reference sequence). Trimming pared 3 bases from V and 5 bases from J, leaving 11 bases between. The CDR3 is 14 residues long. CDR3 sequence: CASSIQQGNNEQFF. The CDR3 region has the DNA TGTGCCAGTAGTATCCAACAAGGGAACAATGAGCAGTTCTTC.

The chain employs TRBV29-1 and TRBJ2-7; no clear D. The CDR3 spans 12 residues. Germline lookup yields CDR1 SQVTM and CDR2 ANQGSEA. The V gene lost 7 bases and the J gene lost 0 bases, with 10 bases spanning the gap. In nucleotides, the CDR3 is TGCAGCGCGAAGCTGGGCTCCTACGAGCAGTACTTC. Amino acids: CSAKLGSYEQYF.

The CDR3 sequence: CASSSPGLAGSETQYF. In DNA form, the CDR3 reads TGTGCCAGCAGTTCACCGGGACTAGCGGGATCAGAGACCCAGTACTTC. The chain links TRBV7-3 to TRBJ2-5; 13 bases map to TRBD2. The germline V gene has CDR1 SGHTA and CDR2 FQGTGA. V shed 6 bases and J 4 bases; nucleotides not matched to a gene: 8. CDR3 length equals 16 residues.

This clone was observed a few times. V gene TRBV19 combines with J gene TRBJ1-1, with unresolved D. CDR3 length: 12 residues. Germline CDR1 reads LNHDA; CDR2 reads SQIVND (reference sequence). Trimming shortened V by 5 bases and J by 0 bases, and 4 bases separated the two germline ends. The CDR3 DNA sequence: TGTGCCAGTAGTGTACTGAACACTGAAGCTTTCTTT. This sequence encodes CASSVLNTEAFF.

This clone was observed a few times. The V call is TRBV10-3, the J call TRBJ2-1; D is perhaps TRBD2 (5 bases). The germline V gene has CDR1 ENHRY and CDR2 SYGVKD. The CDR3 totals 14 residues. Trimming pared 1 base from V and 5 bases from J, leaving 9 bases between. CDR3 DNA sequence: TGTGCCATCAGTGAGTTAGCGTCCCACAATGAGCAGTTCTTC. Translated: CAISELASHNEQFF.

CDR3 nucleotides: TGTGCCAGCAGTTTGTTCGGTGAGCAGTTCTTC. Its protein is CASSLFGEQFF. The chain has TRBV27 and TRBJ2-1, with D hard to call. V lost 3 bases to trimming and J lost 9 bases, with 6 bases between them. The CDR3 is 11 amino acids. Germline V gene sequence: CDR1 MNHEY, CDR2 SMNVEV (reference sequence).

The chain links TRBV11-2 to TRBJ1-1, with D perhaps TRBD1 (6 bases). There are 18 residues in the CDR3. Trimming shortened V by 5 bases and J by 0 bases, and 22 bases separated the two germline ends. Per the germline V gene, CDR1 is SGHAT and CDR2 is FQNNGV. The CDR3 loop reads CASSPGPRGGAMNTEAFF. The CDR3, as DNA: TGTGCCAGCAGCCCCGGACCAAGGGGGGGGGCCATGAACACTGAAGCTTTCTTT.

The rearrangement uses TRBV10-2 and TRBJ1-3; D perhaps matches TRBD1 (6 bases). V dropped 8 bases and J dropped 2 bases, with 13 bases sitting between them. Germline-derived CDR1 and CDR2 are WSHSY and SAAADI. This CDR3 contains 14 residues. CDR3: CASRQGMTGNTIYF. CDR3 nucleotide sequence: TGCGCCAGCCGTCAGGGGATGACTGGAAACACCATATATTTT.

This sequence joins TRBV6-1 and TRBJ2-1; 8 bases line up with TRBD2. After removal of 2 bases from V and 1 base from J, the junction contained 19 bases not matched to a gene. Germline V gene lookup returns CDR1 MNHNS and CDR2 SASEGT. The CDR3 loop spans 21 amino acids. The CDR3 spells CASSERPLTSGISSSYNEQFF. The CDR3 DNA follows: TGTGCCAGCAGTGAACGCCCCCTTACTAGCGGCATTTCTTCTTCCTACAATGAGCAGTTCTTC.

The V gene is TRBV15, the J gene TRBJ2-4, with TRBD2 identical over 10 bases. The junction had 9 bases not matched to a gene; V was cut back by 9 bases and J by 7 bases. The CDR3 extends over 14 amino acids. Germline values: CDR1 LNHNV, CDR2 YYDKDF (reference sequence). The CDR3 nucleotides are TGTGCCACACGCCCTAGCGGGAGCGGGAACATTCAGTACTTC. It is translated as CATRPSGSGNIQYF.